A single sample gave rise to the 5 T cell receptor beta chains below, sequenced in a study of T cells in Graves' hyperthyroidism and ophthalmopathy. Researchers took RNA transcripts and amplified the TCR beta CDR3 regions from them. In the first-round RT-PCR of the TCR CDR3, the HTBI primer set was used. Via MiXCR, TCRdb re-called the multiplex PCR reads, giving one row per CDR3 protein. Among around 600,000 distinct CDR3 sequences, about 45% were seen once, and the ten largest hold less than 9.5%. Sequenced input: peripheral blood or thyroid tissue (not recorded which). Every receptor here comes from an adult man with Graves' disease, either hyperthyroidism or ophthalmopathy (not recorded which).

Here the CDR3 reads CASSSFLLGRVLHEQYF. Written as DNA, the CDR3 is TGTGCCAGCAGTAGTTTTTTGTTAGGCAGGGTGTTACACGAGCAGTACTTC. This chain uses TRBV7-9 with TRBJ2-7; TRBD1 might be the D (5 bases). Germline CDR1 is SEHNR and CDR2 is FQNEAQ (reference sequence). The CDR3 extends over 17 amino acids. Trimming pared 6 bases from V and 5 bases from J, leaving 26 bases between.

This sequence joins TRBV25-1 and TRBJ1-1; 7 bases map to TRBD1. Germline V gene data show CDR1 as MGHDK and CDR2 as SYGVNS. The CDR3 is made up of 14 amino acids. The junction had 8 bases not matched to a gene; V was cut back by 6 bases and J by 4 bases. CDR3 amino acids: CASSQEQGSTEAFF. CDR3 nucleotides: TGTGCCAGCAGCCAGGAACAGGGGAGCACTGAAGCTTTCTTT.

This chain links TRBV7-2 with TRBJ1-4; 10 bases align to TRBD1. CDR1 SGHTA and CDR2 FQGNSA come from the germline V gene. There are 15 residues in the CDR3. Losses at the gene ends were 4 bases for V and 6 bases for J; bases not matched to a gene: 5. In nucleotides, the CDR3 is TGTGCCAGCAGCTCATCCGGGACAGGGGATGAAAAACTGTTTTTT. This translates into CASSSSGTGDEKLFF.

This clonotype was recorded many times. The J gene is TRBJ1-5, the V gene TRBV7-9, with D possibly being TRBD1 (5 bases). Germline CDR1 SEHNR, CDR2 FQNEAQ (reference sequence). With 4 bases removed from V and 5 bases from J, the gap between germline ends came to 6 bases. This CDR3 has 12 amino acids. The CDR3 DNA reads as TGTGCCAGCAGCTGGGACGATCAGCCCCAGCATTTT. This gives the protein CASSWDDQPQHF.

V and J are TRBV20-1 and TRBJ2-7, with D tentatively TRBD1 or TRBD2 (6 bases each). Per germline, CDR1 DFQATT and CDR2 SNEGSKA (reference sequence). V was shortened by 0 bases and J by 2 bases, with 17 bases between the two germline ends. The CDR3 is made up of 16 amino acids. The CDR3 loop is CSARDRGAGRTYEQYF. The DNA of the CDR3 is TGCAGTGCTAGAGACAGGGGTGCGGGAAGAACCTACGAGCAGTACTTC.